This T cell receptor beta chain emerged from a study of T-cell reconstitution after alpha-beta-depleted transplantation in children. V shed 3 bases, J shed 0 bases, and the junction held 8 bases outside the gene matches. The CDR3 length is 15 residues. CDR1 is DFQATT, CDR2 SNEGSKA, per germline (reference sequence). Library preparation (for TCRbeta) was performed with unique molecular identifiers. TCRdb recomputed calls from the PCR reads with MiXCR, one row per CDR3 protein. The data show some 300,000 distinct CDR3 sequences, with under 13% seen just once and approximately 2.3% held by the top ten. The clonotype was recovered from a human donor who donated a stem cell graft to a child with acute lymphoblastic leukemia. This sequence joins TRBV20-1 and TRBJ2-7; 7 nucleotides line up with TRBD2. This specimen was PBMCs from the stem cell graft donor, taken from the stem cell graft. CDR3 sequence reads: CSASHLAVNSYEQYF. The CDR3 DNA reads as TGCAGTGCTAGCCATCTAGCGGTGAACTCCTACGAGCAGTACTTC.